The source of this TCR beta chain is a study of cytomegalovirus exposure and HLA in healthy donors. About the research overall: An earlier analysis found fewer than 140 million unique TCR beta sequences from 150 million to 200 million T cells. A data release that came early held some 84 million unique TCRs from HLA-typed donors. Study-wide results and limits: In a later analysis, DRB1 alleles had the most associated TCRs; HLA-C alleles the fewest. Later genetic work tied a missense DCLRE1C variant to beta-chain V and J trimming.

The CDR3 totals 13 residues. CDR1 and CDR2 from the germline V gene are SGHDT and YYEEEE. Of note for this clone: Its antigen is undetermined.

Vbeta (60) and Jbeta (13) primers were used in the PCR. Measured with immunoSEQ multiplex PCR; TCRdb has only the in-frame clones, and not every one. The repertoire holds about 120,000 clones, about 74% seen once, with about 3.5% in the top ten. V is TRBV5-6 and J is TRBJ2-5; D is ambiguous. Judging by the DNA end, TRBJ2-7 fits better; the J call may be wrong. This receptor was taken from a man aged 25 to 45 in good health and CMV-seronegative. The sample consisted of PBMCs. The CDR3 here is CASSSISSYEQYF. The CDR3 DNA follows: TGTGCCAGCAGCTCTATTTCCTCCTACGAGCAGTACTTC.